The present TCR beta chain was sequenced within a study of T cell responses to AZD1222 COVID-19 vaccine. General study results and limits: Spike-specific TCR breadth and depth went up after people got two AZD1222 doses.

As regards this clone: Its antigen is not known.

TCRdb's table, derived via immunoSEQ multiplex PCR, lists solely in-frame clones and lacks some. The table includes 95,000 to 110,000 clones, just over 90% detected once. CDR3 length: 14 residues. V was clipped by 7 bases and J by 5 bases; unmatched bases: 10. CDR1 and CDR2 from the germline V gene are SNHLY and FYNNEI. Here the sequenced sample was peripheral blood, taken 28 days after the second AZD1222 dose. The V and J genes are TRBV2 and TRBJ1-2; 7 bases agree with TRBD1. This TCR derives from an adult who received the AZD1222 COVID-19 vaccine. The CDR3 is CASNPGQSYYGYTF. CDR3 in DNA: TGTGCCAGCAATCCGGGACAGAGCTATTATGGCTACACCTTC.